Listed below are T cell receptor beta chains from one sample, sequenced in a study of PD-1 blockade in classical Hodgkin lymphoma. TCRdb keeps only in-frame clones here, not all; method: immunoSEQ multiplex PCR. This table holds some 150,000 clones, approximately 72% found once. The sample consisted of peripheral blood mononuclear cells (PBMCs), taken before the second cycle of nivolumab. The receptor set was obtained from a human donor with classical Hodgkin lymphoma. Both conserved end residues are part of each CDR3. The order of the fields is J gene, V gene, CDR3 protein.

TRBJ1-2 | TRBV6-6 | CAVIGFPYGYTF
TRBJ2-7 | TRBV6-5 | CASSYSYAAPTDEQYF
TRBJ2-1 | TRBV11-3 | CASSPRVEGEQFF
TRBJ1-2 | TRBV6-5 | CASSARGLLNYGYTF
TRBJ1-1 | TRBV27 | CASSLWTDTEAFF
TRBJ2-1 | TRBV7-2 | CASSPDSSGNYNEQFF
TRBJ1-4 | TRBV6-1 | CASSLRTTVTKKLFF
TRBJ2-5 | TRBV4-3 | CASSQDSYQETQYF
TRBJ2-2 | TRBV27 | CASSFLGAGGELFF
TRBJ2-5 | TRBV18 | CASSGSSGQETQYF
TRBJ2-2 | TRBV5-1 | CASSLGPGGNTGELFF
TRBJ1-1 | TRBV28 | CASSLLAVMNTEAFF
TRBJ1-1 | TRBV6-6 | CASSYRGTDTEAFF
TRBJ1-5 | TRBV7-2 | CASSFERAGLQPQHF
TRBJ1-5 | TRBV2 | CASRRTGQGVGPQHF
TRBJ1-2 | TRBV6-5 | CASSQQWFGYTF
TRBJ1-2 | TRBV19 | CASSIVGTDYGYTF
TRBJ1-1 | TRBV21-1 | CASSSPGSEAFF
TRBJ1-4 | TRBV25-1 | CASSERGRFLLF
TRBJ2-1 | TRBV7-3 | CASSQLAGEMEQFF
TRBJ1-5 | TRBV23-1 | CASSQPRGQGPLISNQPQHF
TRBJ2-6 | TRBV27 | CASSLFHPGRTGANVLTF
TRBJ1-4 | TRBV15 | CATSRGGQGASRPPNEKLFF
TRBJ2-2 | TRBV28 | CASNHLTHRNTGELFF
TRBJ2-7 | TRBV6-5 | CASSLTYEQYF